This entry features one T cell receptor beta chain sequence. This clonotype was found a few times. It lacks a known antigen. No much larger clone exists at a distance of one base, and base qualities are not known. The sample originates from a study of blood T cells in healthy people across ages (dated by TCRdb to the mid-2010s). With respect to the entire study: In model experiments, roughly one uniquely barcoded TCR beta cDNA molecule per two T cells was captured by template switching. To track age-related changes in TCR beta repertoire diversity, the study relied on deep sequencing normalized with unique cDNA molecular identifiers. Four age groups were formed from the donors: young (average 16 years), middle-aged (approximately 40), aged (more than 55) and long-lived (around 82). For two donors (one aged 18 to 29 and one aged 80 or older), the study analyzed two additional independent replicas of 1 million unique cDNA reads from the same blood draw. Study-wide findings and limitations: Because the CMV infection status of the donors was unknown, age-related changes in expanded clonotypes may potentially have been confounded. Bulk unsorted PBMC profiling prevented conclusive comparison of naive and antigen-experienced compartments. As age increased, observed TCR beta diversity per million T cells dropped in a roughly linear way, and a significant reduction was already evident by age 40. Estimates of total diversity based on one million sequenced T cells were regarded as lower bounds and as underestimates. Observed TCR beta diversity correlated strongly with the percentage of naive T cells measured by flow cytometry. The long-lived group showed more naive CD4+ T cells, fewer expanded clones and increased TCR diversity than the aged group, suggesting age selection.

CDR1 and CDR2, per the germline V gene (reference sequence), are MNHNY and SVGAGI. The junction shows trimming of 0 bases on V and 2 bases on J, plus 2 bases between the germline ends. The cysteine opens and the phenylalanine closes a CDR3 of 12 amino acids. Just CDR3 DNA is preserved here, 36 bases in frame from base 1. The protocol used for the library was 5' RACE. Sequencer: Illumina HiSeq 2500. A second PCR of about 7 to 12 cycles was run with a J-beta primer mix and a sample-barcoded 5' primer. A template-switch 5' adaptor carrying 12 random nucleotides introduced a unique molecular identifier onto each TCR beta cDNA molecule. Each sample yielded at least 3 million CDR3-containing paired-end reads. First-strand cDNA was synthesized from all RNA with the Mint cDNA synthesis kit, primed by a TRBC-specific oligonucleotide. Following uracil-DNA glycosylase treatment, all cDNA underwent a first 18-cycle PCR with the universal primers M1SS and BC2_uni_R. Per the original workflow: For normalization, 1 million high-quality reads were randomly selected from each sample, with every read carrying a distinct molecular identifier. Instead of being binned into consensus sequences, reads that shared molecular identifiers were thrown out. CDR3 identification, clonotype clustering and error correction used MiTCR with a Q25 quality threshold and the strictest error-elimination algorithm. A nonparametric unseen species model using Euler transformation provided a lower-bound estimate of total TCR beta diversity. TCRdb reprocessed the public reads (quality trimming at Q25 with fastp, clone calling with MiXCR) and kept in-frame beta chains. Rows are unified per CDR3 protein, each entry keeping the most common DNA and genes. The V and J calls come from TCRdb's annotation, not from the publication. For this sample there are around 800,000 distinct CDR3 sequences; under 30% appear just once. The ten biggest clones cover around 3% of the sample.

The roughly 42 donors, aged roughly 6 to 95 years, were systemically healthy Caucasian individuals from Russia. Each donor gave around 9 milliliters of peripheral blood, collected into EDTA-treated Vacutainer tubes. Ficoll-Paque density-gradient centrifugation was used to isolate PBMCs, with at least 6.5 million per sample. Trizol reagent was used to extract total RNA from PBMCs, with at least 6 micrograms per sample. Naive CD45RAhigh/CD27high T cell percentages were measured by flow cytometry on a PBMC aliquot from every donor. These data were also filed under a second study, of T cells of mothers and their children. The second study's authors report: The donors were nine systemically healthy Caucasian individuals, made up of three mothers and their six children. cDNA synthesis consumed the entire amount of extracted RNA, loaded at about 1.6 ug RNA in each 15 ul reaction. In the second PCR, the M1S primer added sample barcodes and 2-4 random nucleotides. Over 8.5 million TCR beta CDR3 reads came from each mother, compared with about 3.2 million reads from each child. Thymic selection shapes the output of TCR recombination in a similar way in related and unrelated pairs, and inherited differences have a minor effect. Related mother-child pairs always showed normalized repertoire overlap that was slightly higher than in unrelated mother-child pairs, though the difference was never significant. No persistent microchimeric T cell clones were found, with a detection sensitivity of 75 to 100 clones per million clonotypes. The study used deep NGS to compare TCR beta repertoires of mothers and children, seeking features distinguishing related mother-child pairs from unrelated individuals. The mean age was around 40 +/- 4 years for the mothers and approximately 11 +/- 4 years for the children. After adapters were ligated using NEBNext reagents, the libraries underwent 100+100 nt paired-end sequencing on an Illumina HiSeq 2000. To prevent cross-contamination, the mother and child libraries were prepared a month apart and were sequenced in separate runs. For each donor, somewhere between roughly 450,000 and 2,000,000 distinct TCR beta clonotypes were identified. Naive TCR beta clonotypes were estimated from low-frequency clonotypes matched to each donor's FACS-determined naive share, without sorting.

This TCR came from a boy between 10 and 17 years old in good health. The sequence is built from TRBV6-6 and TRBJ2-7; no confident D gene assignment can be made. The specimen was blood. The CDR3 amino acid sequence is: CASSYSTYEQYF. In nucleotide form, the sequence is TGTGCCAGCAGTTACTCGACCTACGAGCAGTACTTC.